Each of the 27 T cell receptor beta chains below was sequenced from the same sample in a study of beta chain features in type 1 diabetes. Overall study results and limits: Within each of all four CD4+ subsets, Type 1 diabetes patients had TCRB CDR3s that were moderately but significantly shorter.

These receptors' antigens are unknown. The study reverse transcribed the entire isolated RNA, so it sequenced expressed TCRB transcripts. Assay: immunoSEQ multiplex PCR; the TCRdb copy retains only in-frame clones and omits some. The sample yields some 270,000 clones, about a tenth seen once. The material sequenced was naive CD4+ T cells from blood. Every receptor here comes from a man aged 25-40 years with type 1 diabetes.

This clone occurred a few times. J is TRBJ2-5 and V is TRBV7-3; D uncertain. This CDR3 contains 13 residues. CDR1 is SGHTA and CDR2 is FQGTGA in the germline V gene. V was pared by 6 bases and J by 3 bases, with 11 bases between. The CDR3 loop is CASRSHVEETQYF. The CDR3 nucleotides are TGTGCCAGCAGGTCTCACGTAGAAGAGACCCAGTACTTC. Looking up the rest from reference TRBV7-3 and TRBJ2-5 gives the full variable domain: GAGVSQTPSNKVTEKGKYVELRCDPISGHTALYWYRQSLGQGPEFLIYFQGTGAADDSGLPNDRFFAVRPEGSVSTLKIQRTERGDSAVYLCASRSHVEETQYFGPGTRLLVL.

The V gene is TRBV7-2, the J gene TRBJ2-3; TRBD1 might be the D (6 bases). The CDR3 runs 14 residues. Germline lookup yields CDR1 SGHTA and CDR2 FQGNSA. Trimming removed 5 bases from V and 2 bases from J, with 11 bases in between. The CDR3 protein is CASSLTGYTDTQYF. CDR3 nucleotide sequence: TGTGCCAGCAGCCTGACAGGCTACACAGATACGCAGTATTTT.

The V gene is TRBV2, the J gene TRBJ2-7, with D possibly TRBD2 on 5 matching bases. The CDR3 runs 13 residues. The ends were cut back, 4 bases at V and 2 bases at J, with 9 bases in the middle. Germline V lookup: CDR1 SNHLY, CDR2 FYNNEI. The CDR3 reads CASSVRTAYEQYF. The DNA for the CDR3 is TGTGCCAGCAGTGTTCGGACTGCCTACGAGCAGTACTTC.

V usage is TRBV5-1 and J usage is TRBJ1-1, with unresolved D. Deletions cut 4 bases from V and 2 bases from J, with 18 bases between. The CDR3 sequence is 16 residues long. Germline loops: CDR1 SGHRS, CDR2 YFSETQ. CDR3 coding DNA: TGCGCCAGCAGCGACATGAGAGGGCAGACAAACACTGAAGCTTTCTTT. Residues: CASSDMRGQTNTEAFF.

The chain uses TRBV29-1 and TRBJ1-1, with D perhaps matching TRBD1 (5 bases). The CDR3 is made up of 12 amino acids. The germline CDR1 and CDR2 sequences are SQVTM and ANQGSEA. Trimming took 6 bases from V and 6 from J, leaving 14 bases between them. The CDR3 spells CSVVGDRAEAFF. The CDR3 nucleotides are TGCAGCGTCGTAGGGGATCGGGCTGAAGCTTTCTTT.

This clone came up a few times. The rearrangement links TRBV19 to TRBJ2-2, with 10 positions matching TRBD2. The germline gives CDR1 LNHDA, CDR2 SQIVND (reference sequence). Unmatched junction bases numbered 3, after V lost 3 bases and J lost 5 bases. The CDR3 spans 15 residues. The CDR3 sequence: CASSMLAGVTGELFF. CDR3 DNA: TGTGCCAGTAGTATGCTAGCGGGGGTTACCGGGGAGCTGTTTTTT.

This clone was counted only a few times. The chain uses TRBV15 and TRBJ2-5; D gene ambiguous. The V end lost 5 bases, the J end lost 3 bases, and 10 bases lay between the germline ends. The CDR3 has 13 amino acids. Germline CDR1 reads LNHNV; CDR2 reads YYDKDF (reference sequence). Here the CDR3 DNA reads TGTGCCACCAGCCCAAGACTGGAAGAGACCCAGTACTTC. Its protein product is CATSPRLEETQYF.

Worth noting for this clone: One end of the junction varies from germline; a read error may be responsible. J is TRBJ2-3 and V is TRBV7-7, with D perhaps being TRBD1 or TRBD2 (7 bases each). The CDR3 totals 13 residues. Germline-derived CDR1 and CDR2 are SSHAT and FNYEAQ (reference sequence). CDR3 bases: TGTGCTAGCAGCTTAGCAGGGGGGGTGGACCAGTATTTT. Residues: CASSLAGGVDQYF. Full variable domain (remainder filled in from reference TRBV7-7 and TRBJ2-3): GAGVSQSPRYKVTKRGQDVTLRCDPISSHATLYWYQQALGQGPEFLTYFNYEAQPDKSGLPSDRFSAERPEGSISTLTIQRTEQRDSAMYRCASSLAGGVDQYFGPGTRLTVL.

The chain carries TRBV11-2 and TRBJ1-2, with 8 bases fitting TRBD1. CDR3 size: 13 residues. Germline assignment: CDR1 SGHAT and CDR2 FQNNGV. With V trimmed by 1 base and J by 8 bases, 3 bases remained unmatched. The CDR3, as DNA: TGTGCCAGCAGCTTAGCAGGGGGCGTGGGCTACACCTTC. Protein: CASSLAGGVGYTF.

The rearrangement joins TRBV4-3 to TRBJ2-2; D possibly corresponds to TRBD1 (6 bases). The V gene's germline CDR1 is LGHNA and CDR2 YSLEER. The CDR3 totals 15 residues. V dropped 2 bases and J dropped 3 bases, with 10 bases sitting between them. DNA of the CDR3: TGCGCCAGCAGCCAACAGGGGACGGACACCGGGGAGCTGTTTTTT. It encodes CASSQQGTDTGELFF.

This clone occurred a few times. The chain's CDR3 is CASSAGGGNTEAFF. In DNA form, the CDR3 reads TGTGCCAGCAGCGCAGGGGGTGGGAACACTGAAGCTTTCTTT. This chain links TRBV27 with TRBJ1-1, with 7 nucleotides matching TRBD1. With 6 bases clipped from V and 1 base from J, the junction kept 5 bases outside the gene matches. The CDR3 totals 14 residues. The V gene's germline CDR1 is MNHEY and CDR2 SMNVEV (reference sequence).

This clone was counted only a few times. This rearrangement joins TRBV5-6 to TRBJ1-6; no definite D call. This CDR3 is built from 13 residues. CDR1 and CDR2 from the germline V gene are SGHDT and YYEEEE. Trimming took off 1 base at V and 8 bases at J, with 7 bases between the two ends. CDR3 sequence reads: CASSLWSDSPLHF. The CDR3, as DNA: TGTGCCAGCAGCTTGTGGTCGGATTCACCCCTCCACTTT.

The chain carries TRBV7-9 and TRBJ2-6; D perhaps matches TRBD1 (6 bases). The CDR3 length is 15 residues. The V gene lost 2 bases and the J gene lost 2 bases, with 7 bases spanning the gap. CDR1 is SEHNR and CDR2 is FQNEAQ in the germline V gene (reference sequence). The CDR3 loop is CASSLRGTGANVLTF. The DNA of the CDR3 is TGTGCCAGCAGCTTAAGGGGGACTGGGGCCAACGTCCTGACTTTC.

This clone was picked up a small number of times. The chain has TRBV7-8 and TRBJ2-5; 7 bases are shared with TRBD2. The CDR3 sequence is 14 residues long. Germline CDR1 reads SGHVS; CDR2 reads FQNEAQ. Germline trimming cut 5 bases from V and 5 bases from J; bases unmatched to any gene: 8. CDR3 sequence (DNA): TGTGCCAGCAGCCTCCGACTAGCAATGGAGACCCAGTACTTC. The encoded protein is CASSLRLAMETQYF.

V gene TRBV6-5 combines with J gene TRBJ2-7, with 8 positions matching TRBD1. The ends lost 7 bases at V and 5 bases at J; junction bases unmatched: 7. The CDR3 is 13 residues long. The germline gives CDR1 MNHEY, CDR2 SVGAGI. The CDR3 is CASIGQGLDEQYF. In DNA form, the CDR3 reads TGTGCCAGCATCGGACAGGGATTAGACGAGCAGTACTTC.

This clone was seen only a few times. The chain joins TRBV7-2 to TRBJ2-2; the match to TRBD2 covers 7 bases. Germline CDR1 SGHTA, CDR2 FQGNSA. The CDR3 covers 16 residues. Trimming removed 4 bases from V and 1 base from J; junction bases left unmatched: 6. Here the CDR3 reads CASSSSGRMNTGELFF. CDR3 bases: TGTGCCAGCAGCTCTAGCGGACGGATGAACACCGGGGAGCTGTTTTTT.

As to this clone: Other DNA sequences in the sample encode the same CDR3. V is TRBV20-1 and J is TRBJ1-1; D call uncertain. The germline V gene has CDR1 DFQATT and CDR2 SNEGSKA (reference sequence). The CDR3 extends over 10 amino acids. Trimming removed 3 bases at V and 11 bases at J, with 10 bases between. The CDR3 nucleotides are TGCAGTGCTAGTCGCGGGGAGGCTTTCTTT. It encodes CSASRGEAFF.

This clone was observed a few times. The V gene is TRBV28, the J gene TRBJ2-7; TRBD1 matches at 12 bases. Germline-derived CDR1 and CDR2 are MDHEN and SYDVKM. This CDR3 spans 14 amino acids. Trimming at V came to 5 bases and at J to 4 bases, leaving 3 bases not matched to a gene. CDR3 residues: CASSTGQGAYEQYF. CDR3 nucleotides: TGTGCCAGCAGTACGGGACAGGGGGCGTACGAGCAGTACTTC. The variable domain in full, with the rest retrieved from reference TRBV28 and TRBJ2-7, is DVKVTQSSRYLVKRTGEKVFLECVQDMDHENMFWYRQDPGLGLRLIYFSYDVKMKEKGDIPEGYSVSREKKERFSLILESASTNQTSMYLCASSTGQGAYEQYFGPGTRLTVT.

The J gene is TRBJ1-1, the V gene TRBV19, with TRBD1 matching over 8 bases. Unmatched junction bases numbered 3, after V lost 5 bases and J lost 4 bases. This CDR3 is built from 13 residues. Germline V gives CDR1 LNHDA, CDR2 SQIVND (reference sequence). CDR3: CASSDRGGTEAFF. CDR3 in DNA: TGTGCCAGTAGTGACAGGGGAGGCACTGAAGCTTTCTTT.

This clone came up a few times. The genes are TRBV9 and TRBJ1-6, with D perhaps TRBD1 (5 bases). CDR1 is SGDLS and CDR2 is YYNGEE in the germline V gene. The CDR3 is 13 residues long. The V end was cut by 1 base, the J end by 8 bases, with 7 bases between. The chain's CDR3 is CASSVFRDSPLHF. The CDR3, as DNA: TGTGCCAGCAGCGTATTCAGGGATTCACCCCTCCACTTT.

The gene calls are TRBV28 and TRBJ2-6; maybe TRBD1 (5 bases). Per the germline V gene, CDR1 is MDHEN and CDR2 is SYDVKM. Trimming stripped 10 bases from V and 4 bases from J, with 17 bases between. The CDR3 runs to 15 residues. In nucleotides, the CDR3 is TGTGCCACCGAAGACTCAGGGTCCGGGGCCAACGTCCTGACTTTC. Translated: CATEDSGSGANVLTF.

As concerns this clone: Other nucleotide sequences from this sample produce the same CDR3. The chain uses TRBV7-8 and TRBJ2-3; TRBD1 agrees at 7 bases. V lost 7 bases, J lost 0 bases, and 7 bases stayed unmatched. The CDR3 consists of 15 residues. In germline, CDR1 is SGHVS, CDR2 FQNEAQ. CDR3 amino acids: CASTLPGGSTDTQYF. CDR3 sequence (DNA): TGTGCCAGCACCCTCCCAGGGGGTAGCACAGATACGCAGTATTTT. The variable domain in full, completed from reference TRBV7-8 and TRBJ2-3, reads GAGVSQSPRYKVAKRGQDVALRCDPISGHVSLFWYQQALGQGPEFLTYFQNEAQLDKSGLPSDRFFAERPEGSVSTLKIQRTQQEDSAVYLCASTLPGGSTDTQYFGPGTRLTVL.

This clone was detected only a few times. V is TRBV7-3 and J is TRBJ2-3, with D possibly being TRBD1 (6 bases). The CDR3 extends over 14 amino acids. The germline CDR1 and CDR2 sequences are SGHTA and FQGTGA. V lost 0 bases and J 4 bases, leaving 8 bases between the germline ends. CDR3 nucleotides: TGTGCCAGCAGCTTAACGGGGGCGGCAGATACGCAGTATTTT. This encodes CASSLTGAADTQYF.

This clone showed up just a few times. The chain couples TRBV2 to TRBJ2-7; 10 nucleotides match TRBD1. J lost 1 base, V lost 6 bases, and 6 bases had no gene match. This CDR3 is built from 15 residues. Germline loops: CDR1 SNHLY, CDR2 FYNNEI. This chain's CDR3 is CASSPRTGGSYEQYF. In DNA form, the CDR3 reads TGTGCCAGCAGCCCCAGGACAGGGGGGTCCTACGAGCAGTACTTC.

This clone was observed a few times. DNA of the CDR3: TGTGCCAGCAGTTACTCAGGGGACTACGAGCAGTACTTC. This sequence encodes CASSYSGDYEQYF. This sequence joins TRBV6-5 and TRBJ2-7; a possible D gene is TRBD1 (5 bases). This CDR3 comprises 13 residues. Germline V gene sequence: CDR1 MNHEY, CDR2 SVGAGI. The V end lost 0 bases, the J end lost 3 bases, and 6 bases lay between the germline ends.

The chain couples TRBV9 to TRBJ2-1; weak D call: TRBD1 (6 bases). The ends were cut back, 6 bases at V and 9 bases at J, with 16 bases in the middle. The CDR3 totals 13 residues. CDR1 is SGDLS and CDR2 is YYNGEE in the germline V gene. The CDR3 nucleotides read TGTGCCAGCACCCTTCGGACAGAAGGTGAGCAGTTCTTC. This codes for CASTLRTEGEQFF.

This clone turned up a few times. The V and J genes are TRBV19 and TRBJ1-2; 7 bases line up with TRBD1. The trim removed 5 bases at V and 2 bases at J, leaving 2 bases unmatched. Germline V gives CDR1 LNHDA, CDR2 SQIVND (reference sequence). This CDR3 spans 13 amino acids. This CDR3 is CASSLTGNYGYTF. In nucleotides, the CDR3 is TGTGCCAGTAGTTTGACAGGGAACTATGGCTACACCTTC.